Each of the 20 T cell receptor beta chains below was sequenced from the same sample in a study of CD8 T cells in ankylosing spondylitis. TCRdb redid the calling of the 5' RACE reads with MiXCR, one entry per CDR3 protein. The sample lists over 100,000 distinct CDR3 sequences; roughly 11% were seen once. The source material was blood, either unsorted or a sorted T cell fraction (not recorded which). All receptors derive from a female donor with ankylosing spondylitis or in good health (not recorded which).

This clonotype appeared a few times. The chain couples TRBV18 to TRBJ1-1, with 8 positions matching TRBD1. CDR3 size: 18 residues. The ends lost 3 bases at V and 4 bases at J; junction bases unmatched: 16. The germline V gene encodes CDR1 KGHSH and CDR2 LQKENI. The CDR3 spells CASSPSQIKSGQGTEAFF. DNA of the CDR3: TGTGCCAGCTCACCTTCACAAATTAAATCCGGACAGGGCACTGAAGCTTTCTTT.

This clonotype was seen a handful of times. The chain combines TRBV28 with TRBJ2-7; no clear D. Germline lookup yields CDR1 MDHEN and CDR2 SYDVKM. V lost 3 bases and J lost 2, with 11 bases in between. CDR3 size: 14 residues. Written as DNA, the CDR3 is TGTGCCAGCAGTTTCCCTGGGTCCACCTACGAGCAGTACTTC. Amino acids: CASSFPGSTYEQYF.

In its sample, this clonotype was seen many times. The genes are TRBV20-1 and TRBJ2-7; no clear D gene. Trimming pared 2 bases from V and 6 bases from J, leaving 8 bases between. The CDR3 has 11 residues. Per the germline V gene, CDR1 is DFQATT and CDR2 is SNEGSKA (reference sequence). The CDR3 DNA reads as TGCAGTGCTAGATCAAGCAGCGAGCAGTACTTC. Residues: CSARSSSEQYF.

The chain recombines TRBV19 with TRBJ2-1; 11 bases agree with TRBD2. The CDR3 contains 16 residues. V lost 3 bases to trimming and J lost 2 bases; unmatched junction nucleotides: 3. Germline V gives CDR1 LNHDA, CDR2 SQIVND (reference sequence). This chain's CDR3 is CASSITSGGPYNEQFF. The CDR3 DNA reads as TGTGCCAGTAGTATTACTAGCGGGGGACCCTACAATGAGCAGTTCTTC.

This rearrangement joins TRBV4-2 to TRBJ1-5, with a possible D match to TRBD1 (5 bases). This CDR3 is built from 14 residues. Germline-derived CDR1 and CDR2 are LGHNA and YNFKEQ. The germline V and J ends were trimmed by 0 bases and 8 bases, with 11 bases remaining between them. CDR3 protein: CASSQDRVAKPQHF. CDR3 DNA sequence: TGTGCCAGCAGCCAAGACAGGGTCGCCAAGCCCCAGCATTTT.

This clonotype was counted many times. This chain connects TRBV6-5 to TRBJ1-1; 8 nucleotides align to TRBD1. Germline V CDR1 and CDR2: MNHEY, SVGAGI. Trimming took 0 bases from V and 6 from J; bases not matched to a gene: 6. There are 15 residues in the CDR3. CDR3 sequence (DNA): TGTGCCAGCAGTTACTCGACTGACAGGGGTTCTGAAGCTTTCTTT. It codes for CASSYSTDRGSEAFF.

In this sample, this clonotype turned up many times. V gene TRBV24-1 combines with J gene TRBJ2-1; 13 nucleotides align to TRBD2. V was clipped by 3 bases and J by 4 bases; unmatched bases: 17. CDR1 is KGHDR, CDR2 SFDVKD, per germline. CDR3 length equals 21 residues. The CDR3 DNA is TGTGCCACCAGTGATCCGGCTTTTGGACTAGCGGGAGTTGGGGGTTACAATGAGCAGTTCTTC. Translated, it gives CATSDPAFGLAGVGGYNEQFF.

In this sample, this clonotype turned up many times. The chain uses TRBV12-3 or TRBV12-4 and TRBJ1-5, with 10 nucleotides matching TRBD1. There are 17 residues in the CDR3. The J segment lost 7 bases and the V segment lost 2 bases, leaving 11 bases of the junction unmatched. The CDR3 here is CASSLSVRDRGNQPQHF. As DNA, the CDR3 is TGTGCCAGCAGTTTAAGCGTGCGGGACAGGGGAAACCAGCCCCAGCATTTT.

Ten or more counts support this clonotype. The chain employs TRBV24-1 and TRBJ2-1, with 12 bases lining up with TRBD2. In germline, CDR1 is KGHDR, CDR2 SFDVKD. Trimming at V came to 3 bases and at J to 2 bases, leaving 4 bases not matched to a gene. The CDR3 is made up of 17 amino acids. Here the CDR3 reads CATSDPGLAGTYNEQFF. The CDR3 DNA reads as TGTGCCACCAGTGATCCTGGACTAGCGGGGACCTACAATGAGCAGTTCTTC.

This clonotype was detected only a few times. The chain is built from TRBV11-3 and TRBJ1-1; D may be TRBD1 (5 bases). V lost 1 base and J lost 1, with 10 bases in between. The CDR3 is 15 amino acids. The germline CDR1 and CDR2 sequences are SGHNT and YENEEA. CDR3 residues: CASSLARGSNTEAFF. The CDR3 DNA reads TGTGCCAGCAGCTTAGCCCGGGGGTCGAACACTGAAGCTTTCTTT.

Many counts were recorded for this clonotype. The chain joins TRBV20-1 to TRBJ1-1; no reliable D call. Deletions cut 7 bases from V and 3 bases from J, with 12 bases between. The germline CDR1 and CDR2 sequences are DFQATT and SNEGSKA (reference sequence). The CDR3 loop spans 12 amino acids. CDR3 sequence (DNA): TGCAGTGTAAGGGATAGATACACTGAAGCTTTCTTT. It translates to CSVRDRYTEAFF.

This clonotype was counted at least ten times. The chain couples TRBV27 to TRBJ2-7; 7 positions match TRBD1. Germline CDR1 and CDR2: MNHEY and SMNVEV (reference sequence). V was pared by 4 bases and J by 6 bases, with 3 bases of the junction left unmatched. The CDR3 has 12 amino acids. The DNA of the CDR3 is TGTGCCAGCAGTTCGCCAGGGGGCGAGCAGTACTTC. This sequence encodes CASSSPGGEQYF.

This clonotype was observed at least ten times. The J gene is TRBJ2-1, the V gene TRBV12-3 or TRBV12-4, with 9 bases aligning to TRBD2. J gave up 3 bases and V 3 bases, and 6 bases lay outside the gene matches. The CDR3 has 16 residues. CDR3 bases: TGTGCCAGCAGTTTGAATAGCGGGAGCATCTACAATGAGCAGTTCTTC. Its translation: CASSLNSGSIYNEQFF.

This clonotype was seen ten or more times. The chain uses TRBV6-2 or TRBV6-3 and TRBJ2-1; D is uncertain. The CDR3 spans 17 residues. Deletions cut 8 bases from V and 0 bases from J, with 20 bases between. Germline V gene lookup returns CDR1 MNHEY and CDR2 SVGEGT. CDR3 DNA: TGTGCCAGCCGCCCCTCTTCCGGAAGCCTCTCCTACAATGAGCAGTTCTTC. As protein: CASRPSSGSLSYNEQFF.

Concerning this clonotype: A much larger clone differs by one base, so this may be a read error. This rearrangement joins TRBV18 to TRBJ2-7, with 7 nucleotides matching TRBD2. Per the germline V gene, CDR1 is KGHSH and CDR2 is LQKENI. The CDR3 runs to 13 residues. The DNA of the CDR3 is TGTGCCAACTCACCACCGGGAGGCTACGAGCAGTACTTC. Translation gives CANSPPGGYEQYF.

This clonotype was counted many times. The chain's CDR3 is CASSLAPESTASPLHF. As DNA, the CDR3 is TGTGCCAGCAGTTTAGCCCCGGAATCCACAGCTTCACCCCTCCACTTT. V and J are TRBV12-3 or TRBV12-4 and TRBJ1-6; D is ambiguous. The germline V and J ends were trimmed by 0 bases and 9 bases, with 15 bases remaining between them. This CDR3 is built from 16 residues.

This clonotype was observed many times. J is TRBJ1-1 and V is TRBV5-1, with 9 bases fitting TRBD1. This CDR3 contains 15 residues. Germline V gene data show CDR1 as SGHRS and CDR2 as YFSETQ. Trimming cost V 3 bases and J 4 bases; bases outside gene matches: 7. The CDR3 DNA reads as TGCGCCAGCAGCTCCATCACAGGGGGCGGCACTGAAGCTTTCTTT. This encodes CASSSITGGGTEAFF.

The gene calls are TRBV4-1 and TRBJ2-2, with TRBD1 identical over 7 bases. The CDR3 has 15 residues. Germline CDR1 MGHRA, CDR2 YSYEKL. V lost 1 base, J lost 4 bases, and 3 bases stayed unmatched. CDR3 residues: CASSQGQGVTGELFF. CDR3 nucleotide sequence: TGCGCCAGCAGCCAAGGGCAGGGGGTCACCGGGGAGCTGTTTTTT.

This clonotype was picked up many times. This chain uses TRBV2 with TRBJ1-6, with 9 nucleotides matching TRBD1. There are 15 residues in the CDR3. Unmatched junction bases numbered 13, after V lost 9 bases and J lost 10 bases. Germline V gives CDR1 SNHLY, CDR2 FYNNEI. CDR3 sequence reads: CARTKGQGAGSPLHF. Here the CDR3 DNA reads TGTGCCAGAACAAAGGGACAGGGTGCCGGCTCACCCCTCCACTTT.

This clonotype has more than one count but fewer than ten. The rearrangement uses TRBV19 and TRBJ2-6; D gene unclear. Trimming removed 7 bases from V and 0 bases from J, with 10 bases in between. Germline V gene data show CDR1 as LNHDA and CDR2 as SQIVND (reference sequence). This CDR3 is 15 amino acids long. CDR3 amino acids: CASTRYHSGANVLTF. CDR3 nucleotides: TGTGCCAGTACCCGTTACCACTCTGGGGCCAACGTCCTGACTTTC.